This TCR beta chain was profiled in a study of radiation and T cells in renal cell carcinoma. Turning to this clone: Its antigen remains unknown.

Clones were read by immunoSEQ multiplex PCR, and TCRdb kept only the in-frame ones, dropping some. Here the sample spans roughly 86,000 clones, roughly 80% being singletons. V shed 5 bases and J 5 bases; nucleotides not matched to a gene: 8. CDR3 size: 14 residues. Per germline, CDR1 SGHVS and CDR2 FQNEAQ. Noted time point: blood 4 weeks post-SBRT, at nephrectomy. The treatment was: 15 Gy SBRT to primary tumor, nephrectomy 4 weeks later. Nephrectomy followed 15 Gy stereotactic body radiation by 4 weeks. Study-level points and caveats: Pretreatment tumor biopsies were lacking, so baseline clonotypes are unknown.

The TCR originated in a man in his forties or fifties with renal cell carcinoma. This chain joins TRBV7-8 and TRBJ1-1; 7 positions agree with TRBD1. The material was blood, obtained from a patient whose treatment included radiotherapy and nephrectomy. The CDR3 nucleotides read TGTGCCAGCAGCGTCTACAGGGGCGGGACTGAAGCTTTCTTT. Residues: CASSVYRGGTEAFF.